The clone carrying this TCR beta chain occurred a few times. The target antigen is unknown. Molecular-barcoded quantitative 5'-RACE produced these TCR beta libraries. TCRdb recomputed calls from the 5' RACE reads with MiXCR, one row per CDR3 protein. The table shows approximately 260,000 distinct CDR3 sequences, with over 8.5% occurring only once. V gave up 5 bases and J gave up 0 bases, with 16 bases separating them. There are 16 residues in the CDR3. Germline V gene data show CDR1 as SEHNR and CDR2 as FQNEAQ (reference sequence). This sample was taken from a study of CD8 T cells in ankylosing spondylitis. Study results and limitations: Blood of patients with ankylosing spondylitis appeared to be characterized by a TCR beta motif of about 8 highly homologous variants. Peripheral blood samples showed relatively rare disease-linked clones, and these clones were CD8+. Disease-linked clones reportedly showed significant enrichment in matched ankylosing spondylitis synovial fluid.

The source of this sequence is a male donor with ankylosing spondylitis or in good health (not recorded which). What was sequenced was blood, either unsorted or a sorted T cell fraction (not recorded which). V and J are TRBV7-9 and TRBJ1-1, with D uncertain. The CDR3 protein is CASSPQWGSMNTEAFF. Here the CDR3 DNA reads TGTGCCAGCAGCCCCCAGTGGGGATCCATGAACACTGAAGCTTTCTTT.